This TCR beta chain was recovered during a study of OX40 agonist ivuxolimab in advanced cancers. Across the whole study: Dose-escalation subjects each had hepatocellular carcinoma, melanoma, renal cell or head and neck cancer.

Autoimmune disease history or systemic immunosuppression led to patients being barred. At baseline, cycle 4 day 1, and cycle 7 day 1, blood was sampled. The method was immunoSEQ multiplex PCR; TCRdb's version includes in-frame clones alone and lacks a portion of them. The sample includes about 66,000 clones, roughly four fifths of them seen just once. The source material was CD4+ or CD8+ T cells sorted from blood, sampled in a trial of the OX40 agonist ivuxolimab. This clonotype originated in an adult with an advanced solid tumor such as melanoma, head and neck, liver or kidney cancer.

The CDR3 loop reads CASSSTGGLSNQPQHF. The CDR3 DNA is TGTGCCAGCAGTTCGACAGGGGGCTTGAGCAATCAGCCCCAGCATTTT. J is TRBJ1-5 and V is TRBV6-6, with 10 bases matching TRBD1. V lost 4 bases to trimming and J lost 1 base; unmatched junction nucleotides: 4. CDR3 length: 16 residues. From germline, CDR1 is MNHNY and CDR2 SVGAGI (reference sequence).